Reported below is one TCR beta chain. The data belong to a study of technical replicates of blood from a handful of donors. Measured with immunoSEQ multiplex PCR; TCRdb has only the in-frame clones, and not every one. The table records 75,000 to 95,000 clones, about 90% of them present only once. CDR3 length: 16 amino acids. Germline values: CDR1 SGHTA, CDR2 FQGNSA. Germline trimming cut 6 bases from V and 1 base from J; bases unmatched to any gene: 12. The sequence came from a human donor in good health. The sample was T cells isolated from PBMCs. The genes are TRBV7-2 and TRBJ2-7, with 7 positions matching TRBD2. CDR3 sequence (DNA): TGTGCCAGCAGTTCAGCGGGGAGGGTCTATTCCTACGAGCAGTACTTC. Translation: CASSSAGRVYSYEQYF.